The entry below gives a single T cell receptor beta chain sequence along with its context. These data originate in a study of blood T cells in healthy people across ages. Germline V CDR1 and CDR2: MNHNY, SVGAGI (reference sequence). This CDR3 has 16 amino acids. The V end lost 1 base, the J end lost 7 bases, and 17 bases lay between the germline ends. Using a J-beta primer mix together with a sample-barcoded 5' primer, a second PCR was run for about 6 to 12 cycles. Through a template-switch adaptor with 12 random nucleotides, each cDNA molecule received a tag. TCRdb reprocessed the 5' RACE reads via MiXCR and lists one record per CDR3 protein. The sample contains about 1.4 million distinct CDR3 sequences, approximately 59% of which appear only once.

Sequencing input: blood. This clonotype was sampled from a man younger than 35 in good health. The chain carries TRBV6-6 and TRBJ2-1; D may be TRBD2 (7 bases). Written as DNA, the CDR3 is TGTGCCAGCAGTTACTTGAGGGGGGAGGGCCTGAATGAGCAGTTCTTC. Translation gives CASSYLRGEGLNEQFF.